This TCR beta chain was observed in a study of T cell responses to AZD1222 COVID-19 vaccine. Study-wide points: Nearly half of spike-specific TCRs reportedly target unmutated variant regions. Dominant at 160-218 and 743-854, vaccine-associated CD4 TCRs also spanned spike.

TCRdb's copy holds only in-frame clones and misses some; the assay was immunoSEQ multiplex PCR. The table records 120,000 or so clones, 92% of them present only once. Unmatched junction bases numbered 0, after V lost 4 bases and J lost 3 bases. This CDR3 is built from 14 residues. Germline V CDR1 and CDR2: MNHEY, SVGEGT. This clone appeared a few times. Its antigen is as yet unknown. This material consisted of peripheral blood, taken on day 0 of AZD1222 vaccination. This rearrangement joins TRBV6-2 or TRBV6-3 to TRBJ1-6; 7 nucleotides align to TRBD1. This clonotype was obtained from an adult in good health. The CDR3 bases are TGTGCCAGCAGTTGGGACAGCTATAATTCACCCCTCCACTTT. Translated, it gives CASSWDSYNSPLHF.